This T cell receptor (beta chain) derives from a study of untreated major depressive disorder. The length of the CDR3 is 15 residues. Germline assignment: CDR1 MNHNY and CDR2 SVGAGI (reference sequence). Unmatched junction bases numbered 3, after V lost 2 bases and J lost 7 bases. TCRdb's copy holds only in-frame clones and misses some; the assay was immunoSEQ multiplex PCR. Of about 21,000 clones in the sample, approximately 89% were seen once. The genes are TRBV6-6 and TRBJ2-1; TRBD2 aligns across 12 bases. This clonotype was obtained from a woman in her thirties or forties in good health. The specimen sequenced was CD4+ T cells from PBMCs. This chain's CDR3 is CASSYLAGGRNEQFF. The CDR3 DNA reads as TGTGCCAGCAGTTACCTAGCGGGAGGGAGGAATGAGCAGTTCTTC.